This T cell receptor (beta chain) was retrieved from a study of blood T cell repertoires in COVID-19. At the level of the study: The origin of the acute and convalescent COVID-19 samples was the United States, Italy and Spain.

Trimming took 7 bases from V and 3 from J; bases not matched to a gene: 5. CDR3 length: 15 amino acids. Germline assignment: CDR1 LGHDT and CDR2 YNNKEL (reference sequence). The assay was immunoSEQ multiplex PCR, and TCRdb's table has in-frame clones only and misses some. This sample has under 13,000 clones, with over 75% found just once. This clone occurred a few times. The TCR was taken from a man between 70 and 80 years old with active COVID-19. The sequenced sample was peripheral blood. The chain couples TRBV3-1 (or the pseudogene TRBV3-2) to TRBJ2-6; 8 bases match TRBD2. CDR3 in DNA: TGTGCCAGCAAGGCGGGGGGAAGTGGGGCCAACGTCCTGACTTTC. Translating gives CASKAGGSGANVLTF.